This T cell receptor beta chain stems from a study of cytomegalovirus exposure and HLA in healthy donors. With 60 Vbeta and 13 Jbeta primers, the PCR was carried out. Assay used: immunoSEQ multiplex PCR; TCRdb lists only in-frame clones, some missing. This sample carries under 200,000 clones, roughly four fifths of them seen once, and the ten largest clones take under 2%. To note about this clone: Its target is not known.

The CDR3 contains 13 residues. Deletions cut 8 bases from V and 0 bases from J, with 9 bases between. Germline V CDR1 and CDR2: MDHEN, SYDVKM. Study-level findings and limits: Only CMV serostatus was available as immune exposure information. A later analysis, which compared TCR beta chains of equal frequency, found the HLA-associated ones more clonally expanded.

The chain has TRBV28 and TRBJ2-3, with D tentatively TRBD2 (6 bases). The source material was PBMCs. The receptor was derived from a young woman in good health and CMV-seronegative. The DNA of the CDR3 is TGTGCCAGCCTCAGCGGGAGCACAGATACGCAGTATTTT. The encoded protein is CASLSGSTDTQYF.